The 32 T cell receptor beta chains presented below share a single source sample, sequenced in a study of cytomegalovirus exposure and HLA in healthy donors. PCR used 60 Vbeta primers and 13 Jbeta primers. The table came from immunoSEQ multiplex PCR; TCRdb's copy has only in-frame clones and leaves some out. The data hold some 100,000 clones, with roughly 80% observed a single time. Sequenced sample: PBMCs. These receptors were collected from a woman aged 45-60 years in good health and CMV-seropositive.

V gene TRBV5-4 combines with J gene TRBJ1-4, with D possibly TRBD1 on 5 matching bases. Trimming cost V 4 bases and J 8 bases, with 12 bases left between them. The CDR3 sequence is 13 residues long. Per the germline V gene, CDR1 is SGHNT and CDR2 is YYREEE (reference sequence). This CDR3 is CASSTQGGEKLFF. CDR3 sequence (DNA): TGTGCCAGCAGCACCCAGGGTGGCGAAAAACTGTTTTTT.

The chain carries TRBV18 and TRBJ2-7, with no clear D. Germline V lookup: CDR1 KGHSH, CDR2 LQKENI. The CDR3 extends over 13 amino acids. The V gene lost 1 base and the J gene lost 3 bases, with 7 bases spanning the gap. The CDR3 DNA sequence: TGTGCCAGCTCACCACGACTTATCTACGAGCAGTACTTC. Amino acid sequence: CASSPRLIYEQYF.

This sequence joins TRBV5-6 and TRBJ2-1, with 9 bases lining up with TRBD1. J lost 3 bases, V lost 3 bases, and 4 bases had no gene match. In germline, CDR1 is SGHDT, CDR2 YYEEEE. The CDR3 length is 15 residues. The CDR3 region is CASSWQGQGYNEQFF. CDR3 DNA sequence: TGTGCCAGCAGCTGGCAGGGACAGGGCTACAATGAGCAGTTCTTC.

CDR3 region: CASSHLSGGSNEQFF. CDR3 bases: TGCGCCAGCAGCCATCTTTCGGGAGGAAGCAATGAGCAGTTCTTC. The chain couples TRBV4-1 to TRBJ2-1, with 7 nucleotides matching TRBD2. CDR3 size: 15 residues. In germline, CDR1 is MGHRA, CDR2 YSYEKL. The ends lost 3 bases at V and 6 bases at J; junction bases unmatched: 8.

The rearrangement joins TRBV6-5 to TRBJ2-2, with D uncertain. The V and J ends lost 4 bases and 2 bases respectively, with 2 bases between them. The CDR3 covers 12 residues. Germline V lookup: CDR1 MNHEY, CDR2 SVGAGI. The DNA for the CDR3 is TGTGCCAGCAGTTTAAACACCGGGGAGCTGTTTTTT. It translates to CASSLNTGELFF.

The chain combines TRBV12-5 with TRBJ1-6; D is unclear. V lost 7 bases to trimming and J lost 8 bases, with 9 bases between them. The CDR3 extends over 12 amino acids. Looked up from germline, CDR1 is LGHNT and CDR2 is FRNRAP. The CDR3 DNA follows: TGTGCTAGTGCCGGGAACGATTCACCCCTCCACTTT. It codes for CASAGNDSPLHF.

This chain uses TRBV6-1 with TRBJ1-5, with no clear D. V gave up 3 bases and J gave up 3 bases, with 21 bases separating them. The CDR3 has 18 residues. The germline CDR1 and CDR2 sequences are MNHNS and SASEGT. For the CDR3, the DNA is TGTGCCAGCAGTGATACCCAACGAGTACAGCCCTCCAATCAGCCCCAGCATTTT. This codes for CASSDTQRVQPSNQPQHF.

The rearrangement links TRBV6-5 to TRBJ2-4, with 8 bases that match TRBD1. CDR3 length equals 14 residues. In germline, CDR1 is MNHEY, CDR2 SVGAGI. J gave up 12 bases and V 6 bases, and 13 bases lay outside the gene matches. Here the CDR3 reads CASRRTGPVGSQYF. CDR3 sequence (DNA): TGTGCCAGCAGGCGGACAGGGCCAGTTGGAAGTCAGTACTTC.

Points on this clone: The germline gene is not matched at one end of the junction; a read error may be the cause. CDR3 amino acids: CASEDSVAKNSQYF. The DNA for the CDR3 is TGTGCCAGCGAGGACAGTGTAGCCAAAAACAGTCAGTACTTC. The chain joins TRBV6-6 to TRBJ2-4; perhaps TRBD1 as D (6 bases). CDR1 and CDR2 (germline): MNHNY, SVGAGI (reference sequence). This CDR3 comprises 14 residues.

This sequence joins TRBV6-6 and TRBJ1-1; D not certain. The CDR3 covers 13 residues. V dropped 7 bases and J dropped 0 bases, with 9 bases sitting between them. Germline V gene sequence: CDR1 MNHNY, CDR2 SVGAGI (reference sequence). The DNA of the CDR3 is TGTGCCAGCATTACTGGAGTGAACACTGAAGCTTTCTTT. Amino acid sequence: CASITGVNTEAFF.

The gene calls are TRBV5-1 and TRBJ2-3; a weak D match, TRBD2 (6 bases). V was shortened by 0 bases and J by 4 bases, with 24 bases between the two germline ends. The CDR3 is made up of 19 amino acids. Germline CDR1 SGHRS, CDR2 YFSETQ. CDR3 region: CASSLAKGQRAGVADTQYF. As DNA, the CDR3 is TGCGCCAGCAGCTTGGCCAAGGGGCAGCGGGCAGGAGTAGCAGATACGCAGTATTTT.

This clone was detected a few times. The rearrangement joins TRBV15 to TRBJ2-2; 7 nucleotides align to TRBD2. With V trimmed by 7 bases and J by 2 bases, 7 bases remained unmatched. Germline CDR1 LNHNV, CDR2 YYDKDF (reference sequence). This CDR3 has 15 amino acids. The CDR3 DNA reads TGTGCCACCAAGAAGTCGGGGGGAAACACCGGGGAGCTGTTTTTT. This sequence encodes CATKKSGGNTGELFF.

The CDR3, as DNA: TGTGCCAGCAGTTTATCGGGGACAGGGGGGGACTATGGCTACACCTTC. Translated, it gives CASSLSGTGGDYGYTF. V usage is TRBV27 and J usage is TRBJ1-2, with 11 nucleotides matching TRBD1. V was pared by 0 bases and J by 3 bases, with 3 bases of the junction left unmatched. The CDR3 is 16 amino acids. Germline-derived CDR1 and CDR2 are MNHEY and SMNVEV (reference sequence).

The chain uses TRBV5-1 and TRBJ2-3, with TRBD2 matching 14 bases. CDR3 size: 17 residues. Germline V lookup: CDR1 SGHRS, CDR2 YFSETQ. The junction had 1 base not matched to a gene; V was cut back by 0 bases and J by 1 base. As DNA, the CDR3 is TGCGCCAGCAGCTTGGCGGGACTAGCGGGAGGCACAGATACGCAGTATTTT. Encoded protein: CASSLAGLAGGTDTQYF. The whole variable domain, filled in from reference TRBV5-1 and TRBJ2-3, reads KAGVTQTPRYLIKTRGQQVTLSCSPISGHRSVSWYQQTPGQGLQFLFEYFSETQRNKGNFPGRFSGRQFSNSRSEMNVSTLELGDSALYLCASSLAGLAGGTDTQYFGPGTRLTVL.

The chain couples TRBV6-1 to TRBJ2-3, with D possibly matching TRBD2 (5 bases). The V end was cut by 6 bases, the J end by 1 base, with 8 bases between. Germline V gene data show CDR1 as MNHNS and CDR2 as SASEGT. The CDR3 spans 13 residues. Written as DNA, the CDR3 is TGTGCCAGCAGGGAGGAGGGCACAGATACGCAGTATTTT. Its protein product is CASREEGTDTQYF.

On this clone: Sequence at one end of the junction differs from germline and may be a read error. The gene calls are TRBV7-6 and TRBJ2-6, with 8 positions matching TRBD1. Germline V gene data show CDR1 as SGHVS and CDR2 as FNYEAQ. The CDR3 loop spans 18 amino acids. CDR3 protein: CASSLATGALPGANGLTF. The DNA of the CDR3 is TGTGCCAGCAGCTTAGCGACAGGGGCGTTACCTGGGGCCAACGGCCTGACTTTC.

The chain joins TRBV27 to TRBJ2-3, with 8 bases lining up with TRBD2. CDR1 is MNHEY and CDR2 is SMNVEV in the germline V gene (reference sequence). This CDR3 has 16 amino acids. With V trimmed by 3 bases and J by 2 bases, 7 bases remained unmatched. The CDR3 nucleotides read TGTGCCAGCAGTTTCGGTGCGGGAGGTTACACAGATACGCAGTATTTT. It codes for CASSFGAGGYTDTQYF.

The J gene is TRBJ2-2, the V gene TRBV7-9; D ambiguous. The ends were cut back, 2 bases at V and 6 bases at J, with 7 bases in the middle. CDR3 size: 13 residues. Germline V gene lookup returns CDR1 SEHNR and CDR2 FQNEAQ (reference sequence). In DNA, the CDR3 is TGTGCCAGCAGCTTAATATTGTCCGGGGAGCTGTTTTTT. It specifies CASSLILSGELFF.

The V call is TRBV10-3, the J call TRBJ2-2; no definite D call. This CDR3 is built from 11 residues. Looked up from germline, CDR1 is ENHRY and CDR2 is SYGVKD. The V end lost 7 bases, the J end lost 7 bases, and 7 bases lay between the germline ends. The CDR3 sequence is CAIKEHGELFF. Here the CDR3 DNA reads TGTGCCATCAAGGAGCACGGGGAGCTGTTTTTT.

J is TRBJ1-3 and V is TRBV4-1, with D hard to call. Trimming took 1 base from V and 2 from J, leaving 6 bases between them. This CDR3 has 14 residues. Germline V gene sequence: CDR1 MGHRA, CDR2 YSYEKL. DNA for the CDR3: TGCGCCAGCAGCCAAGCAGGCGCTGGAAACACCATATATTTT. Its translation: CASSQAGAGNTIYF.

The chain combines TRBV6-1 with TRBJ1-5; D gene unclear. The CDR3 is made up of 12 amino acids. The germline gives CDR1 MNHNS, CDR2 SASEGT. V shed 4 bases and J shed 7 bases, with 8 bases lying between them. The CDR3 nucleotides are TGTGCCAGCAGTGCTCGGGAACAGCCCCAGCATTTT. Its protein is CASSAREQPQHF.

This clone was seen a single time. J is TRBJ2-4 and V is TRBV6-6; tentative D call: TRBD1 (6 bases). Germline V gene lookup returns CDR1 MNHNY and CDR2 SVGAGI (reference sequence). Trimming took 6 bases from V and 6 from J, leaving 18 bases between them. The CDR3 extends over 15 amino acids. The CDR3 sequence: CASSNRVLSRNIQYF. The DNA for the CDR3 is TGTGCCAGCAGCAACAGGGTTCTAAGCAGAAACATTCAGTACTTC.

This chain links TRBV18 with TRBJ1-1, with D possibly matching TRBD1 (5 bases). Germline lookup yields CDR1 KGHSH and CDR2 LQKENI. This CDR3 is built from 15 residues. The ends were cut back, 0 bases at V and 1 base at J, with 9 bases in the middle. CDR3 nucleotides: TGTGCCAGCTCACCACCGAAGGGGTCGAACACTGAAGCTTTCTTT. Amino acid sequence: CASSPPKGSNTEAFF. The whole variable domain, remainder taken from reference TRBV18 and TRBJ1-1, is NAGVMQNPRHLVRRRGQEARLRCSPMKGHSHVYWYRQLPEEGLKFMVYLQKENIIDESGMPKERFSAEFPKEGPSILRIQQVVRGDSAAYFCASSPPKGSNTEAFFGQGTRLTVV.

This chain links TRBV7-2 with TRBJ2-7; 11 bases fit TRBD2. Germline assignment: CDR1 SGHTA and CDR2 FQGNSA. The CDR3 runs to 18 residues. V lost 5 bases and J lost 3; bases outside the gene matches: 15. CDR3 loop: CASSPRTSGGPHIYEQYF. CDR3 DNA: TGTGCCAGCAGCCCGAGAACTAGCGGGGGCCCACACATCTACGAGCAGTACTTC.

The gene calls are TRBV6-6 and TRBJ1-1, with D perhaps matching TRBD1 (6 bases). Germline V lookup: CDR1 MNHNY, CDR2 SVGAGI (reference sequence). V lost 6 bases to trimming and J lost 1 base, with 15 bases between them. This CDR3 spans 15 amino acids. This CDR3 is CASRKQGGGNTEAFF. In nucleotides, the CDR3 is TGTGCCAGCAGAAAACAGGGAGGGGGGAACACTGAAGCTTTCTTT.

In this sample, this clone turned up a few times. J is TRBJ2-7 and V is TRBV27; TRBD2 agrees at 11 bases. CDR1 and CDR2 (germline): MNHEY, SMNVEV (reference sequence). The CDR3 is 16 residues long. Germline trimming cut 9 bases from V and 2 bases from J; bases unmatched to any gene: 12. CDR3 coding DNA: TGTGCCAGTTCAAGCTCGGCACTAGCGGGGGCCTACGAGCAGTACTTC. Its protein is CASSSSALAGAYEQYF.

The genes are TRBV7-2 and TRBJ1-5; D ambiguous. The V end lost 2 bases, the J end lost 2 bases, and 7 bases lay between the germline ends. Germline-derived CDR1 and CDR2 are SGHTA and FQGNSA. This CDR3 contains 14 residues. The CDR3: CASSLLGGNQPQHF. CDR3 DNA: TGTGCCAGCAGCTTACTAGGCGGCAATCAGCCCCAGCATTTT.

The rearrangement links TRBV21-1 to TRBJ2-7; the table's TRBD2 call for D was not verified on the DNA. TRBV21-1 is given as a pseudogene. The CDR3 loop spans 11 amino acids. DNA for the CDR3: TGTGCCAGCAGCACGAGAACGATGCAGTACTTC. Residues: CASSTRTMQYF.

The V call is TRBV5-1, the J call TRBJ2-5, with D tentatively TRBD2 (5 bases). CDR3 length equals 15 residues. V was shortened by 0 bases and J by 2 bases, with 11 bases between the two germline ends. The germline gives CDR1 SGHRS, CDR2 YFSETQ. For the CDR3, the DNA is TGCGCCAGCAGCTTGGGCTCCGGAGGACAAGAGACCCAGTACTTC. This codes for CASSLGSGGQETQYF.

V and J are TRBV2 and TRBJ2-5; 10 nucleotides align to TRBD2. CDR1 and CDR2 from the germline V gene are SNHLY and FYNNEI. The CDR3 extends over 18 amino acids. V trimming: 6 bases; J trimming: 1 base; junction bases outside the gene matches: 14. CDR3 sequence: CASSGPWGSGRFQETQYF. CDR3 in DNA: TGTGCCAGCAGCGGACCGTGGGGTAGCGGGAGGTTCCAAGAGACCCAGTACTTC.

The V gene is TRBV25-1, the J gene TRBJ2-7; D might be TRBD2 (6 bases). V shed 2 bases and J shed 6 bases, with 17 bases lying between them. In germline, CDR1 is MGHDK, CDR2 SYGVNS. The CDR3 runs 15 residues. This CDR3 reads CASSEGLSSRGEQYF. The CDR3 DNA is TGTGCCAGCAGTGAAGGACTATCGAGCCGCGGCGAGCAGTACTTC.

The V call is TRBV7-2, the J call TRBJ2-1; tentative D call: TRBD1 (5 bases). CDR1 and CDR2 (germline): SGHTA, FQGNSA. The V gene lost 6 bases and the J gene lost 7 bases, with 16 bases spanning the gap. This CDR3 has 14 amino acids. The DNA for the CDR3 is TGTGCCAGCAGTCCCGGTAGGGGAACGAATGAGCAGTTCTTC. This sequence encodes CASSPGRGTNEQFF.